This TCR beta chain stems from a study of persistence of HIV-infected CD4 T cells. The study, taken as a whole, reports: Antigen-responding cells were enriched for degenerate expanded CDR3beta sequences.

Stimulation used around 10 ug/mL lysate from CMV-infected fibroblasts. Memory cells lacking CD40L and CD69 with high CD45RO were sorted. These HIV-1-infected adults initiated suppressive ART in chronic infection. Comments on this clone: Its antigen is unidentified.

The libraries were made with immunoSEQ version 4 in survey mode. Profiled with immunoSEQ multiplex PCR; TCRdb holds only in-frame clones, not every one. The profile covers under 40,000 clones, with over 80% appearing a single time and approximately 6.5% taken by the ten largest. The trim removed 1 base at V and 2 bases at J, leaving 5 bases unmatched. The CDR3 covers 16 residues. Germline CDR1 and CDR2: LGHDT and YNNKEL (reference sequence). The sequence was obtained from an adult woman with HIV who was CMV-seropositive. This sequence joins TRBV3-1 (or the pseudogene TRBV3-2) and TRBJ1-2; 9 nucleotides match TRBD1. The material was CD4+ T cells sorted from PBMCs after roughly 19-hour stimulation, obtained from a patient who received antiretroviral therapy. CDR3 sequence (DNA): TGTGCCAGCAGCCAAGTGGGGGGGACAGGGAACTATGGCTACACCTTC. The encoded protein is CASSQVGGTGNYGYTF.